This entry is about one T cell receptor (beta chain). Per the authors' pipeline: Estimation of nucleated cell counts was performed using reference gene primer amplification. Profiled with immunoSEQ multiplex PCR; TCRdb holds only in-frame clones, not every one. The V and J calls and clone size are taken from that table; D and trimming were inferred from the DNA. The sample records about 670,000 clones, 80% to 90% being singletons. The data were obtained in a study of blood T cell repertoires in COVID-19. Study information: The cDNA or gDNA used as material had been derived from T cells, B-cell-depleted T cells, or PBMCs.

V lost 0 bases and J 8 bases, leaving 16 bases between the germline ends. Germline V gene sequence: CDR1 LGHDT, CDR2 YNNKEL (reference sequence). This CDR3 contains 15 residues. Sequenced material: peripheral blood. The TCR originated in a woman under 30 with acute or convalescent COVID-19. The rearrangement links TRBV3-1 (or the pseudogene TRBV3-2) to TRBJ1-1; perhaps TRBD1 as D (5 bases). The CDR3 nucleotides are TGTGCCAGCAGCCAAGATAAGGGGTGGAGCGTCGAAGCTTTCTTT. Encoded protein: CASSQDKGWSVEAFF.